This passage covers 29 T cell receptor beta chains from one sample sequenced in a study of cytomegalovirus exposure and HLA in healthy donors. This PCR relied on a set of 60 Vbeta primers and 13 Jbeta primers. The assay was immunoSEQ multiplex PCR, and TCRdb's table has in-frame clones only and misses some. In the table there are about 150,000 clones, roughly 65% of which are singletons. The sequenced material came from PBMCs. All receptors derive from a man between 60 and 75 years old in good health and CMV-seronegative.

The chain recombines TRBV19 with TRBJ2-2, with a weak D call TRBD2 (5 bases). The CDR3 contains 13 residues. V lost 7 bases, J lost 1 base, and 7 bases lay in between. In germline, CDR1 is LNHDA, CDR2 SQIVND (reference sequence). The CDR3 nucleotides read TGTGCCAGTAAGCGGCAGAACACCGGGGAGCTGTTTTTT. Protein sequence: CASKRQNTGELFF.

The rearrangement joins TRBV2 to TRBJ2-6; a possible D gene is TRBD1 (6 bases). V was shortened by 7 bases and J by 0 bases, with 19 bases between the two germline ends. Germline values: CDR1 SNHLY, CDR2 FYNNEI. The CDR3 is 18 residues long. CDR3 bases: TGTGCCAGCACCCCCCAGGGGCCAACCTTCTCTGGGGCCAACGTCCTGACTTTC. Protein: CASTPQGPTFSGANVLTF. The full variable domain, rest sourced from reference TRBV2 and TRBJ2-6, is EPEVTQTPSHQVTQMGQEVILRCVPISNHLYFYWYRQILGQKVEFLVSFYNNEISEKSEIFDDQFSVERPDGSNFTLKIRSTKLEDSAMYFCASTPQGPTFSGANVLTFGAGSRLTVL.

CDR3 region: CASSATGTANYGYTF. CDR3 sequence (DNA): TGTGCCAGCAGCGCGACCGGGACAGCTAACTATGGCTACACCTTC. This chain joins TRBV7-9 and TRBJ1-2, with TRBD1 matching 7 bases. V was clipped by 5 bases and J by 0 bases; unmatched bases: 6. Germline V gene sequence: CDR1 SEHNR, CDR2 FQNEAQ (reference sequence). The CDR3 runs 15 residues.

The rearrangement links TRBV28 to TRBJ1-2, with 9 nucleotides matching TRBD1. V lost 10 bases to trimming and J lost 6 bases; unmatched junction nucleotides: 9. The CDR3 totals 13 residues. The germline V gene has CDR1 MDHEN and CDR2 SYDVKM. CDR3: CATHRGQEHGYTF. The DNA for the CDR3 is TGTGCCACCCACAGGGGGCAGGAACATGGCTACACCTTC.

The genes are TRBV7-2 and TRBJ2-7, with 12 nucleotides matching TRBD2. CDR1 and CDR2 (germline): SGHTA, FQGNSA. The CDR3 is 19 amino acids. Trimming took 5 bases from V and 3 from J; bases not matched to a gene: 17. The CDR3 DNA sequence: TGTGCCAGCAGCCCTTTGACTAGCGGGAGTCGAAAAGAGGACTACGAGCAGTACTTC. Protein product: CASSPLTSGSRKEDYEQYF.

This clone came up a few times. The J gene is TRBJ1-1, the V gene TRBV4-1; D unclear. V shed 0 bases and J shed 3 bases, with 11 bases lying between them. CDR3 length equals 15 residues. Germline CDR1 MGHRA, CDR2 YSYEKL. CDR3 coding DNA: TGCGCCAGCAGCCAAGATTCGGACTCAGACACTGAAGCTTTCTTT. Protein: CASSQDSDSDTEAFF.

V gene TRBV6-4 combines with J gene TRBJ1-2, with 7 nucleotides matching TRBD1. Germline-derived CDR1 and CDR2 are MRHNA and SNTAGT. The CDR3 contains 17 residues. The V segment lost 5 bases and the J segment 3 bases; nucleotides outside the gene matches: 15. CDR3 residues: CASSRQPTGADYYGYTF. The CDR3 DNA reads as TGTGCCAGCAGTAGACAACCTACAGGGGCGGATTACTATGGCTACACCTTC.

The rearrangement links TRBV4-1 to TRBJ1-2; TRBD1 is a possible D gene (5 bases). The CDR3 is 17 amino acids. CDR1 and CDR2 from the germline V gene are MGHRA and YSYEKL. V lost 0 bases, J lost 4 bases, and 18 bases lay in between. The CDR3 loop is CASSQDPGTPALYGYTF. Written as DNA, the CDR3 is TGCGCCAGCAGCCAAGATCCCGGGACTCCTGCCCTCTATGGCTACACCTTC.

CDR3 DNA: TGTGCCATCAGTAACTCCGCGGGACAGGGGGTTATTAGCTACGAGCAGTACTTC. Its protein is CAISNSAGQGVISYEQYF. V gene TRBV10-3 combines with J gene TRBJ2-7; 11 bases agree with TRBD1. Germline CDR1 reads ENHRY; CDR2 reads SYGVKD. CDR3 length: 18 residues. V was pared by 5 bases and J by 3 bases, with 15 bases of the junction left unmatched.

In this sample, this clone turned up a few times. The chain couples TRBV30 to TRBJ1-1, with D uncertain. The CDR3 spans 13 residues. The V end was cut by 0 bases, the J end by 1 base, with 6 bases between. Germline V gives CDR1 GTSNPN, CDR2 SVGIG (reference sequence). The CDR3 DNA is TGTGCCTGGAGTGTGAACAGGAACACTGAAGCTTTCTTT. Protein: CAWSVNRNTEAFF.

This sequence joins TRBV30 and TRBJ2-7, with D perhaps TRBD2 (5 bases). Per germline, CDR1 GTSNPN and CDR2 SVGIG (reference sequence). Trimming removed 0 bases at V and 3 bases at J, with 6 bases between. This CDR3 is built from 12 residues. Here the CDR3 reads CAWSVEGYEQYF. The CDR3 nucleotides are TGTGCCTGGAGTGTAGAGGGCTACGAGCAGTACTTC.

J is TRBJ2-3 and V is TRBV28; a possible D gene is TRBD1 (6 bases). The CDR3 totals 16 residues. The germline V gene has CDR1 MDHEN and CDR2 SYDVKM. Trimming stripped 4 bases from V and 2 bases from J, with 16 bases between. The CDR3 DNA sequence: TGTGCCAGCAGTTACCCCGGGACAATTGCCACAGATACGCAGTATTTT. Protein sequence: CASSYPGTIATDTQYF.

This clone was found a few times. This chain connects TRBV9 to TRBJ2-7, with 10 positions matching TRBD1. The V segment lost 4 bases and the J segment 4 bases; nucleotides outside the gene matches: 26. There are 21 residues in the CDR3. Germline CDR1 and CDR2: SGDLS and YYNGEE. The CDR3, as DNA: TGTGCCAGCAGCCCACCCTCCAGACAGGGGGCCAAGCGCCTACTACGTTACGAGCAGTACTTC. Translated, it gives CASSPPSRQGAKRLLRYEQYF.

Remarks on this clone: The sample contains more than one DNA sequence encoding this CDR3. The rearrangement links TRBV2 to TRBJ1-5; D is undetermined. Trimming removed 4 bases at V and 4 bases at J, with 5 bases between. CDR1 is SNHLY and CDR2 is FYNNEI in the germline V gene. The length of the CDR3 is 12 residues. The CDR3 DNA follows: TGTGCCAGCAGTGCCGGGAATCAGCCCCAGCATTTT. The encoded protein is CASSAGNQPQHF. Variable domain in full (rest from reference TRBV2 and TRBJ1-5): EPEVTQTPSHQVTQMGQEVILRCVPISNHLYFYWYRQILGQKVEFLVSFYNNEISEKSEIFDDQFSVERPDGSNFTLKIRSTKLEDSAMYFCASSAGNQPQHFGDGTRLSIL.

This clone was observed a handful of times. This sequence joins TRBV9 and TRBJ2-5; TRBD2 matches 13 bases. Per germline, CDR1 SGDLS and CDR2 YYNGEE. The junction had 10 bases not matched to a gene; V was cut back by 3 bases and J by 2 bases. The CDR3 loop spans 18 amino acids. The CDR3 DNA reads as TGTGCCAGCAGCGGCGGGACTAGCGGGAAAATGCGGCAAGAGACCCAGTACTTC. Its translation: CASSGGTSGKMRQETQYF.

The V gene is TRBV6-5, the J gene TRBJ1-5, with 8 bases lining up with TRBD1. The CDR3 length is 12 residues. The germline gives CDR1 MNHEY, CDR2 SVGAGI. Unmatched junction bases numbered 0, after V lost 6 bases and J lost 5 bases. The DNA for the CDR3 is TGTGCCAGCAGGACAGGGGATCAGCCCCAGCATTTT. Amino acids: CASRTGDQPQHF.

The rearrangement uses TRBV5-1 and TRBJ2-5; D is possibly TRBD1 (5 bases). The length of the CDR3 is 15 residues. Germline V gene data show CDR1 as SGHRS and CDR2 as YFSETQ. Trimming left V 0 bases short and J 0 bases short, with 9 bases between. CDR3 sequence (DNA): TGCGCCAGCAGCTTGGTAGGGGAATACCAAGAGACCCAGTACTTC. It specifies CASSLVGEYQETQYF.

The DNA of the CDR3 is TGCGCCAGCAGCCACGACTCTAGCGGGTGGAATGAGCAGTTCTTC. This encodes CASSHDSSGWNEQFF. This sequence joins TRBV4-1 and TRBJ2-1, with 8 bases lining up with TRBD2. The V gene end was trimmed by 3 bases and the J gene end by 7 bases; junction bases not matched to a gene: 8. The V gene's germline CDR1 is MGHRA and CDR2 YSYEKL. The CDR3 extends over 15 amino acids.

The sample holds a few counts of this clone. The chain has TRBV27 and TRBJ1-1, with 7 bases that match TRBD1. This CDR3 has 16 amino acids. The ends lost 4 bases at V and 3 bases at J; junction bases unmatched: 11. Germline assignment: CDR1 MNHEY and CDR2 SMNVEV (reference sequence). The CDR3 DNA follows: TGTGCCAGCAGTTGGCTAATCGTAGGGGGCCACACTGAAGCTTTCTTT. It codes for CASSWLIVGGHTEAFF.

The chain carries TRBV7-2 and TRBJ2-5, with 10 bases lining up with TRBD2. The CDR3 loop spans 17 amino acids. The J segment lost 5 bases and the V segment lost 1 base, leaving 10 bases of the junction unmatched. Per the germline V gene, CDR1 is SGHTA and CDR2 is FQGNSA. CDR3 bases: TGTGCCAGCAGCTTAGGCCTAGCGGGAGTTTTGGGGGAGACCCAGTACTTC. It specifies CASSLGLAGVLGETQYF. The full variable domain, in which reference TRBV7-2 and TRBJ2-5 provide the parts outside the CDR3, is GAGVSQSPSNKVTEKGKDVELRCDPISGHTALYWYRQSLGQGLEFLIYFQGNSAPDKSGLPSDRFSAERTGGSVSTLTIQRTQQEDSAVYLCASSLGLAGVLGETQYFGPGTRLLVL.

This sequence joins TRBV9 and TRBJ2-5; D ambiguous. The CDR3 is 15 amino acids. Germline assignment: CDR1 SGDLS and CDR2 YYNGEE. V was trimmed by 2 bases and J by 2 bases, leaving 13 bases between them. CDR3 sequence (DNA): TGTGCCAGCAGCGTCACCGGGTCCGTACAAGAGACCCAGTACTTC. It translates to CASSVTGSVQETQYF.

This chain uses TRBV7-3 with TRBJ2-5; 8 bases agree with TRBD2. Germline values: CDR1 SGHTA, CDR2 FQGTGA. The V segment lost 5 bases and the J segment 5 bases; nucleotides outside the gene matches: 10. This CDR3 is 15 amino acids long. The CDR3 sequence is CASSPGAGGRETQYF. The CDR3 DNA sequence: TGTGCCAGCAGCCCTGGGGCGGGGGGTCGGGAGACCCAGTACTTC. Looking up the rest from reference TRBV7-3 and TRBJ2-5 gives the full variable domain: GAGVSQTPSNKVTEKGKYVELRCDPISGHTALYWYRQSLGQGPEFLIYFQGTGAADDSGLPNDRFFAVRPEGSVSTLKIQRTERGDSAVYLCASSPGAGGRETQYFGPGTRLLVL.

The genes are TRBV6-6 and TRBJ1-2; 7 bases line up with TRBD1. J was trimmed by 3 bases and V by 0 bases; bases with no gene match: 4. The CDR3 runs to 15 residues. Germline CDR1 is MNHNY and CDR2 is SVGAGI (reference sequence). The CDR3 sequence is CASSYSQGVDYGYTF. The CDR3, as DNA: TGTGCCAGCAGTTACTCTCAGGGGGTAGACTATGGCTACACCTTC.

This chain's CDR3 is CASSQARTGINSEQYF. CDR3 bases: TGTGCCAGCAGCCAGGCACGGACAGGGATTAATTCCGAGCAGTACTTC. The chain links TRBV4-2 to TRBJ2-7, with 8 bases identical to TRBD1. The CDR3 covers 16 residues. V lost 3 bases and J lost 6; bases outside the gene matches: 13. Germline V gene lookup returns CDR1 LGHNA and CDR2 YNFKEQ.

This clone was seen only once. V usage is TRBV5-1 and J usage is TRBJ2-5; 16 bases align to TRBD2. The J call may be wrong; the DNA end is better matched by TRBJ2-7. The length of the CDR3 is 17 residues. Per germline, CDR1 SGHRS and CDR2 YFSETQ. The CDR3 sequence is CASSPGTSGRVSYEQYF. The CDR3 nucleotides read TGCGCCAGCAGCCCCGGGACTAGCGGGAGGGTTTCCTACGAGCAGTACTTC.

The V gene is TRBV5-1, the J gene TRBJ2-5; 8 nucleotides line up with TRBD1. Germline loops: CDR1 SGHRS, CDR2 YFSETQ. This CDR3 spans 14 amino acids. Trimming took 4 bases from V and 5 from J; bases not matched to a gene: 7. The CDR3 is CASSVGQAGETQYF. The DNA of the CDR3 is TGCGCCAGCAGCGTGGGACAGGCCGGGGAGACCCAGTACTTC.

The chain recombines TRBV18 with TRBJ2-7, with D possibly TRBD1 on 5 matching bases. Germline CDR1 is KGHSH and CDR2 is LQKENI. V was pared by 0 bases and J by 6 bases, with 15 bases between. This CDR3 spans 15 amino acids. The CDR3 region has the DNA TGTGCCAGCTCACCACCTGCCGGCCGCCAGGGCGAGCAGTACTTC. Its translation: CASSPPAGRQGEQYF.

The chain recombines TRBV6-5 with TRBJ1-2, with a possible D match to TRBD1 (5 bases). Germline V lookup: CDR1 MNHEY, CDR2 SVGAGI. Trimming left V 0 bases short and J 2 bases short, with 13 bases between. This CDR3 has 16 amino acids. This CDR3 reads CASSYSALEGNYGYTF. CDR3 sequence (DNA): TGTGCCAGCAGTTACTCTGCTTTGGAGGGGAACTATGGCTACACCTTC.

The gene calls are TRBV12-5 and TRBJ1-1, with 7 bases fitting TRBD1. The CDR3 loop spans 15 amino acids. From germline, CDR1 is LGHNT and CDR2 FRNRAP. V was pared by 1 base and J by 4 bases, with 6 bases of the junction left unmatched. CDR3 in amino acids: CASGLGTTGSTEAFF. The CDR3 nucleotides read TGTGCTAGTGGTTTGGGTACGACAGGGTCCACTGAAGCTTTCTTT.